The 2 T cell receptor beta chains listed next were all sequenced from one sample in a study of blood T cell repertoires in COVID-19 (dated by TCRdb to the early 2020s). Library preparation was by the immunoSEQ multiplex PCR assay. Drawn from immuneACCESS, this table holds only the in-frame rearrangements with V and J called that TCRdb kept. Clones are partly lost; checked studies trace under half to an unresolved V gene and leave the rest unexplained. The sample yields about 65,000 clones; over 70% were counted once. The ten largest clones capture approximately 30% of the sample. Sequencing was carried out using peripheral blood. These receptors originate from a human donor in a cohort sampled during active COVID-19.

The gene calls are TRBV10-1 and TRBJ2-7; 7 bases line up with TRBD1. Germline CDR1 reads WNHNN; CDR2 reads SYGVQD (reference sequence). V was pared by 2 bases and J by 5 bases, with 9 bases of the junction left unmatched. The CDR3 loop spans 15 amino acids. CDR3 sequence (DNA): TGCGCCAGCAGTGAGGGACATGGACAGGTGGACGAGCAGTACTTC. It is translated as CASSEGHGQVDEQYF.

The chain has TRBV29-1 and TRBJ1-2; 7 nucleotides match TRBD1. Trimming took 6 bases from V and 0 from J; bases not matched to a gene: 7. Germline loops: CDR1 SQVTM, CDR2 ANQGSEA. The CDR3 is 14 amino acids. The chain's CDR3 is CSVTRTGANYGYTF. As DNA, the CDR3 is TGCAGCGTAACGAGAACAGGGGCTAACTATGGCTACACCTTC.